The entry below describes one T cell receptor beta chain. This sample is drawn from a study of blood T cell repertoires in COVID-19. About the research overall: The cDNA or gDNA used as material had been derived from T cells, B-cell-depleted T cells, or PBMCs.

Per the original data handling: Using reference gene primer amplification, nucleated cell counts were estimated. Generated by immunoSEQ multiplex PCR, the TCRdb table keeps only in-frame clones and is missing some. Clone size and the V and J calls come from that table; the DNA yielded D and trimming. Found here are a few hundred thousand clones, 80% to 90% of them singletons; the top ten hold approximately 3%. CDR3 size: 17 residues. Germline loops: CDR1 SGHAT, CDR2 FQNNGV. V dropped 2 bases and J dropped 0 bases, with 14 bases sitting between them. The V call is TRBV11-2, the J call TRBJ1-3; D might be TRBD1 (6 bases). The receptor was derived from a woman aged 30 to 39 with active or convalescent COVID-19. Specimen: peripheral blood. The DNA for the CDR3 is TGTGCCAGCAGCTTACGGACAGCCACGAGCTCTGGAAACACCATATATTTT. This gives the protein CASSLRTATSSGNTIYF.